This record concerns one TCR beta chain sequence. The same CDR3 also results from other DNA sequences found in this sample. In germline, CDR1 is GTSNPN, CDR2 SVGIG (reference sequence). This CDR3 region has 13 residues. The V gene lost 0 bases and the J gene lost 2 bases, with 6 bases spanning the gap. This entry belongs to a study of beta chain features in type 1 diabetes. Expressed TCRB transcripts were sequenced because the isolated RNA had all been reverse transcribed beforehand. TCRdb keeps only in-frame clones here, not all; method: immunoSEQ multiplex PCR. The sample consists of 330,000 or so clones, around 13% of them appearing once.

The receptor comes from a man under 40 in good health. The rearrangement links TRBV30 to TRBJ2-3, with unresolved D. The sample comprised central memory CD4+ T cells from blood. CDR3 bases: TGTGCCTGGAGTGTGGGCGACACAGATACGCAGTATTTT. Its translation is CAWSVGDTDTQYF.